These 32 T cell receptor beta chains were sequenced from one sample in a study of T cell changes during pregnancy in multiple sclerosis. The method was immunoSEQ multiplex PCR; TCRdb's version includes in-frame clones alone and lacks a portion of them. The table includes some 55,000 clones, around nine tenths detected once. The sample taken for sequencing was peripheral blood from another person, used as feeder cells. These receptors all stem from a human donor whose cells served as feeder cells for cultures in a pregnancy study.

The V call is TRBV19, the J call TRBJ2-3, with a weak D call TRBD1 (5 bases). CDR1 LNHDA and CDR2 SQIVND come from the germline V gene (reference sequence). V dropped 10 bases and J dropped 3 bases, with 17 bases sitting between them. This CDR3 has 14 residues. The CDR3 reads CATQGMVSTDTQYF. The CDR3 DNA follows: TGTGCCACCCAGGGAATGGTTAGTACAGATACGCAGTATTTT.

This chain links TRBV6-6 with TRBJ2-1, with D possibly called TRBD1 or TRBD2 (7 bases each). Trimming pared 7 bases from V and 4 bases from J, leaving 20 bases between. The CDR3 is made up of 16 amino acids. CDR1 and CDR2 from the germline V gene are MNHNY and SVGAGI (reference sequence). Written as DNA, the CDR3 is TGTGCCAGCATAACAACCTCAGGGGGGGATTACAATGAGCAGTTCTTC. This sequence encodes CASITTSGGDYNEQFF.

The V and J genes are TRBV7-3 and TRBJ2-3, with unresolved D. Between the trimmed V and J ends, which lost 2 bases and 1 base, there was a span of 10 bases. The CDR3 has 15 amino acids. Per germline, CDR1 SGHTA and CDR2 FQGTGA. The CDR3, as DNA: TGTGCCAGCAGCTTAGCGGCAGGACGCACAGATACGCAGTATTTT. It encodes CASSLAAGRTDTQYF.

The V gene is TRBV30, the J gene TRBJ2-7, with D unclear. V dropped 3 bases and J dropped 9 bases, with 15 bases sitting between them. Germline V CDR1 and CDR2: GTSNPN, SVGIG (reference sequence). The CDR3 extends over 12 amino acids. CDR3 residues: CAWRKRSVGQYF. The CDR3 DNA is TGTGCCTGGAGGAAGAGATCTGTTGGGCAGTACTTC.

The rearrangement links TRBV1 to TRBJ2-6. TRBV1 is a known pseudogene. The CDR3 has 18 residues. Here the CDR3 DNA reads TGCACCAGCAGTTCTGTCCGTTTGTGCACAAAGCGGGCCAACGTCCTGACTTTC. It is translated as CTSSSVRLCTKRANVLTF.

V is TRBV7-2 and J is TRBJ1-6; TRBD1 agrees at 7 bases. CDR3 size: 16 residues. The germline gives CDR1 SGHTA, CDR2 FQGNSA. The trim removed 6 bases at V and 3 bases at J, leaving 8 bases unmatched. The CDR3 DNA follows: TGTGCCAGCAGTTGGGGAGGGGGCGTCTATAATTCACCCCTCCACTTT. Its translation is CASSWGGGVYNSPLHF.

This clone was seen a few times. The CDR3 nucleotides read TGTGCCAGCAGCTTAGACAGCTTAATACTCCACTTT. It codes for CASSLDSLILHF. The V and J genes are TRBV5-4 and TRBJ1-6, with D tentatively TRBD1 (5 bases). Per germline, CDR1 SGHNT and CDR2 YYREEE (reference sequence). The length of the CDR3 is 12 residues. V was shortened by 2 bases and J by 16 bases, with 13 bases between the two germline ends.

In nucleotides, the CDR3 is TGTGCCTGGAGTAGGGAGGGGGGACCGGAGACCCAGTACTTC. This translates into CAWSREGGPETQYF. The rearrangement joins TRBV30 to TRBJ2-5; D may be TRBD2 (7 bases). The CDR3 extends over 14 amino acids. V lost 2 bases and J 5 bases, leaving 15 bases between the germline ends. Germline CDR1 reads GTSNPN; CDR2 reads SVGIG (reference sequence).

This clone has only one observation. The CDR3 is CASSFSGTGTDGYTF. DNA for the CDR3: TGTGCCAGCAGCTTCTCCGGGACAGGGACCGATGGCTACACCTTC. The chain recombines TRBV7-2 with TRBJ1-2, with 9 bases lining up with TRBD1. Germline CDR1 and CDR2: SGHTA and FQGNSA. The CDR3 consists of 15 residues. With 3 bases clipped from V and 6 bases from J, the junction kept 8 bases outside the gene matches. Variable domain in full (rest from reference TRBV7-2 and TRBJ1-2): GAGVSQSPSNKVTEKGKDVELRCDPISGHTALYWYRQSLGQGLEFLIYFQGNSAPDKSGLPSDRFSAERTGGSVSTLTIQRTQQEDSAVYLCASSFSGTGTDGYTFGSGTRLTVV.

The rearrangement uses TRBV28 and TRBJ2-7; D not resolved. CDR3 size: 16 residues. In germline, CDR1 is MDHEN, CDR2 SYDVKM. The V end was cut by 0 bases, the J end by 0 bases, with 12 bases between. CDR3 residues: CASSLWGWQASYEQYF. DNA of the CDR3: TGTGCCAGCAGTTTATGGGGGTGGCAGGCCTCCTACGAGCAGTACTTC.

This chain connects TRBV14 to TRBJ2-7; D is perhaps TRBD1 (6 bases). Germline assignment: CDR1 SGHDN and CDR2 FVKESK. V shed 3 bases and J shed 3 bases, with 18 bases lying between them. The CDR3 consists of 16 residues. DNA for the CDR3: TGTGCCAGCAGCCACCTGACACGGGCACAGGGCTACGAGCAGTACTTC. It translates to CASSHLTRAQGYEQYF. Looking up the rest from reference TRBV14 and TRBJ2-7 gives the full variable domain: EAGVTQFPSHSVIEKGQTVTLRCDPISGHDNLYWYRRVMGKEIKFLLHFVKESKQDESGMPNNRFLAERTGGTYSTLKVQPAELEDSGVYFCASSHLTRAQGYEQYFGPGTRLTVT.

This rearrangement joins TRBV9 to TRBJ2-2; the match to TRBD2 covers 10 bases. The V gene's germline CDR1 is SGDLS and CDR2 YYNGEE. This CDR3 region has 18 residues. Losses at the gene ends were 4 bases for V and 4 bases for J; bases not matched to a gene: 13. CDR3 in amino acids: CASSQANSGTSVTGELFF. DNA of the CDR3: TGTGCCAGCAGCCAAGCTAACTCCGGGACTAGCGTCACCGGGGAGCTGTTTTTT.

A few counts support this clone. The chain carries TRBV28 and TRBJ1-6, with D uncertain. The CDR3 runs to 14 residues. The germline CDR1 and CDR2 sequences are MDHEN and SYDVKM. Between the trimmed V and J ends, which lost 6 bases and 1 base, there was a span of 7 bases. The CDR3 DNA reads TGTGCCAGCAGGGGTCAGTCCTATAATTCACCCCTCCACTTT. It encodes CASRGQSYNSPLHF.

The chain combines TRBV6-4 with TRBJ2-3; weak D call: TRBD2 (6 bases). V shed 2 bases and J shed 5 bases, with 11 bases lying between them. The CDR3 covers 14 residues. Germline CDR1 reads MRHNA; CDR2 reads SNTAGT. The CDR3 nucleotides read TGTGCCAGCAGTGACATGTCGGGGGAAGATACGCAGTATTTT. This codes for CASSDMSGEDTQYF.

DNA of the CDR3: TGTGCCAGTAGTAGTTTACAGGGAAGTGTTACTGAAGCTTTCTTT. This sequence encodes CASSSLQGSVTEAFF. This chain uses TRBV19 with TRBJ1-1, with D maybe TRBD1 (6 bases). This CDR3 is built from 15 residues. The germline V gene has CDR1 LNHDA and CDR2 SQIVND (reference sequence). Between the trimmed V and J ends, which lost 4 bases and 5 bases, there was a span of 17 bases. The full variable domain, in which reference TRBV19 and TRBJ1-1 provide the parts outside the CDR3, is DGGITQSPKYLFRKEGQNVTLSCEQNLNHDAMYWYRQDPGQGLRLIYYSQIVNDFQKGDIAEGYSVSREKKESFPLTVTSAQKNPTAFYLCASSSLQGSVTEAFFGQGTRLTVV.

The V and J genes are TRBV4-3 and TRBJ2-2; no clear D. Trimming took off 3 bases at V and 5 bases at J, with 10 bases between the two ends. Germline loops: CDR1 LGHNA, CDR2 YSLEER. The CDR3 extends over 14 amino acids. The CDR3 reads CASSQELRTGELFF. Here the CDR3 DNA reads TGCGCCAGCAGCCAGGAATTACGAACCGGGGAGCTGTTTTTT.

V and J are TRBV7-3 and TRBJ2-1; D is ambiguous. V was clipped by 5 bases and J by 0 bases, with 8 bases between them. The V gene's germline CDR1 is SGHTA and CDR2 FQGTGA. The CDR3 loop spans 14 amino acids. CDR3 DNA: TGTGCCAGCAGCCCTAGTAGCTCCTACAATGAGCAGTTCTTC. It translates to CASSPSSSYNEQFF.

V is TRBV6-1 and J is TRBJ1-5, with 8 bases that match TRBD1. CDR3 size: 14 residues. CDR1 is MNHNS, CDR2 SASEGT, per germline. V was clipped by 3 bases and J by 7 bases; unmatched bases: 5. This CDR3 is CASSETQGAQPQHF. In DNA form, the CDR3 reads TGTGCCAGCAGTGAGACGCAGGGGGCCCAGCCCCAGCATTTT.

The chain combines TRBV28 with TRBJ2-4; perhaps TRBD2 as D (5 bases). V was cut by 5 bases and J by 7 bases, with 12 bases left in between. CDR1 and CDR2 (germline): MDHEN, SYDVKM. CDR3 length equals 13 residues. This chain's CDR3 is CASSKGRGNIQYF. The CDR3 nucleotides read TGTGCCAGCAGTAAGGGCAGAGGGAACATTCAGTACTTC.

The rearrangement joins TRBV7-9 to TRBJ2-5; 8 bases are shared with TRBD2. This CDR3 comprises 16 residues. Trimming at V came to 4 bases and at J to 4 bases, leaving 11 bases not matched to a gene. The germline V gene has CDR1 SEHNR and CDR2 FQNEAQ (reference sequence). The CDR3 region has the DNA TGTGCCAGCAGCTCTGGACTAGCCAAGCCCCTAGAGACCCAGTACTTC. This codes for CASSSGLAKPLETQYF. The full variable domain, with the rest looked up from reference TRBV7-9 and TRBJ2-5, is DTGVSQNPRHKITKRGQNVTFRCDPISEHNRLYWYRQTLGQGPEFLTYFQNEAQLEKSRLLSDRFSAERPKGSFSTLEIQRTEQGDSAMYLCASSSGLAKPLETQYFGPGTRLLVL.

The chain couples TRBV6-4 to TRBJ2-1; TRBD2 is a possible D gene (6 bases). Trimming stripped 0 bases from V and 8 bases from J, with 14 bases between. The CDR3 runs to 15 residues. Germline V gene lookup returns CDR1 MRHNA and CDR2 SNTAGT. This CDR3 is CASSDSGAGGHEQFF. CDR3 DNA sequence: TGTGCCAGCAGTGACTCCGGGGCAGGAGGGCATGAGCAGTTCTTC.

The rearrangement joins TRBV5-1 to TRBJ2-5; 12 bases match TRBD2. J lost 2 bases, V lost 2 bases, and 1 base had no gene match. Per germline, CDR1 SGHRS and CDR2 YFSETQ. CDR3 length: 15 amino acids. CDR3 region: CASSFGLAGQETQYF. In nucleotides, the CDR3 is TGCGCCAGCAGCTTCGGACTAGCGGGACAAGAGACCCAGTACTTC.

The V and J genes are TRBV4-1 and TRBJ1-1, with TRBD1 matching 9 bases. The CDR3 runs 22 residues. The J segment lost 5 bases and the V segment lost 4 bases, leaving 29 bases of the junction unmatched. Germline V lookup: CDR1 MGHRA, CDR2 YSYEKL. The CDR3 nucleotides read TGCGCCAGCAGCCCTTTTCCTACTGCTTCCCCCGGGACAGGGCGAGTGGGGACTGAAGCTTTCTTT. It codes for CASSPFPTASPGTGRVGTEAFF.

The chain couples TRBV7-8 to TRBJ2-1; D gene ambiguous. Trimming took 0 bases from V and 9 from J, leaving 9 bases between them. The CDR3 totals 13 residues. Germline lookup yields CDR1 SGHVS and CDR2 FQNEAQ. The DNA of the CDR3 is TGTGCCAGCAGCTTAGCGATGATGGGTGAGCAGTTCTTC. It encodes CASSLAMMGEQFF.

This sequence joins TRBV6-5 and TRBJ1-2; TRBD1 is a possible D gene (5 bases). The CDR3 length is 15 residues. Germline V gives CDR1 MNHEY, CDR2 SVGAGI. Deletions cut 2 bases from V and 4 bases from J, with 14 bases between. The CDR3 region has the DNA TGTGCCAGCAGTTACCGGGACCCAAGTTCCTATGGCTACACCTTC. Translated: CASSYRDPSSYGYTF.

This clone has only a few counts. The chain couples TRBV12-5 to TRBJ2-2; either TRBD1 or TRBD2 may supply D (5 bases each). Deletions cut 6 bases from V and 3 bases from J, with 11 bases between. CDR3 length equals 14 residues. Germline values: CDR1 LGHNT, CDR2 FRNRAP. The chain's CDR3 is CASGRDGDTGELFF. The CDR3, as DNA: TGTGCTAGTGGCAGGGACGGAGACACCGGGGAGCTGTTTTTT.

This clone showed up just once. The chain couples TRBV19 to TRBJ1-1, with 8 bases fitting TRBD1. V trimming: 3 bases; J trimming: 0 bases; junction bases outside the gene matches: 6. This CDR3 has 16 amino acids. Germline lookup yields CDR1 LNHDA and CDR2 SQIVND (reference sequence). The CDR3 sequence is CASSMGGQVMNTEAFF. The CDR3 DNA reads TGTGCCAGTAGTATGGGGGGACAGGTCATGAACACTGAAGCTTTCTTT.

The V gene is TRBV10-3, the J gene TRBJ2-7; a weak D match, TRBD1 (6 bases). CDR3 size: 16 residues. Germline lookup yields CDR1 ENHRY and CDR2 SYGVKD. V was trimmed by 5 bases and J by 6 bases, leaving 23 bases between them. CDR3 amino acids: CAISSPLTGKNSEQYF. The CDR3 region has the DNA TGTGCCATCAGTTCCCCCTTGACAGGAAAGAATTCCGAGCAGTACTTC.

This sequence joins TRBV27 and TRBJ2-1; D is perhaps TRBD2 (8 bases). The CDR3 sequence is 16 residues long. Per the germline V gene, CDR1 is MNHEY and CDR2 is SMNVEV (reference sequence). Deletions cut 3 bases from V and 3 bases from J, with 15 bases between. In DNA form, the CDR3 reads TGTGCCAGCAGTTTTCGGGAGGGACAGAACTACAATGAGCAGTTCTTC. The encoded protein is CASSFREGQNYNEQFF.

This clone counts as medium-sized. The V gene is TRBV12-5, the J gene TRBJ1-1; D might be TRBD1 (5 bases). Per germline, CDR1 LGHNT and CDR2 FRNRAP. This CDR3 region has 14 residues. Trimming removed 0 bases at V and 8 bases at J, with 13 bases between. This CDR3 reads CASGLVSSGTEAFF. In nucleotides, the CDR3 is TGTGCTAGTGGTTTGGTCTCCTCGGGGACGGAAGCTTTCTTT.

CDR3 in DNA: TGCGCCAGCAGGGGGGAAGGCACGGCGGGCGAAAAACTGTTTTTT. As protein: CASRGEGTAGEKLFF. The chain joins TRBV5-1 to TRBJ1-4, with D possibly being TRBD1 (5 bases). Trimming cost V 5 bases and J 8 bases, with 19 bases left between them. The CDR3 loop spans 15 amino acids. The V gene's germline CDR1 is SGHRS and CDR2 YFSETQ.

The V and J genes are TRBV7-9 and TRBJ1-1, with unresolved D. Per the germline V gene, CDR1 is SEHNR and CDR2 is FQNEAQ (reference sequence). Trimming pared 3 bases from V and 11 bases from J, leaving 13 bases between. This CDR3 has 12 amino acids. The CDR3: CASSFSGGGAFF. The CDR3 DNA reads TGTGCCAGCAGCTTTAGTGGTGGTGGGGCTTTCTTT.